This T cell receptor (beta chain) was found in a study of cytomegalovirus exposure and HLA in healthy donors. In the case of this clone: Its specificity is not known.

Whole-study results and caveats: The authors confirmed in vitro that three CMV-associated chains were specific for CMV antigens. The number of N-insertions in an Asian-associated ancestry cluster was reportedly below the roughly 620-donor mean in a later analysis.

The PCR was carried out with 60 Vbeta primers and 13 Jbeta primers. TCRdb's copy holds only in-frame clones and misses some; the assay was immunoSEQ multiplex PCR. The specimen's table records tens of thousands of clones. The V end was cut by 1 base, the J end by 13 bases, with 11 bases between. The CDR3 loop spans 13 amino acids. From germline, CDR1 is LGHNA and CDR2 YSLEER. V gene TRBV4-3 combines with J gene TRBJ1-6; no clear D. This clonotype originated in a man between 45 and 60 years old in good health and CMV-seronegative. The sample was PBMCs. CDR3 sequence: CASSQGYGAPLHF. In nucleotides, the CDR3 is TGCGCCAGCAGCCAAGGGTATGGTGCGCCCCTCCACTTT.